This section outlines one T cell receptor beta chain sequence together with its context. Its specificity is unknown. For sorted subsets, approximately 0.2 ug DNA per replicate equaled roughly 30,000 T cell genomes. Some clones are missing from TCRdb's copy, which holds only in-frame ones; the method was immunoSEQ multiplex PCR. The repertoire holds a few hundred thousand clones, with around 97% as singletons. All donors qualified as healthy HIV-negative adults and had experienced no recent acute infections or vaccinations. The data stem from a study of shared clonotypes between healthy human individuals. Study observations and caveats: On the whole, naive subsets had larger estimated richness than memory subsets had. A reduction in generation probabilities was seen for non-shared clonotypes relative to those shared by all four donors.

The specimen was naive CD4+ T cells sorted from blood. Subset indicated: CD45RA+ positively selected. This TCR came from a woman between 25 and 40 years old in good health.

CDR3 loop: CASSQTSGGYNEQFF. CDR3 sequence (DNA): TGTGCCAGCAGCCAGACTAGCGGGGGATACAATGAGCAGTTCTTC. The genes are TRBV27 and TRBJ2-1; 12 nucleotides agree with TRBD2. V trimming: 6 bases; J trimming: 4 bases; junction bases outside the gene matches: 4. Germline V gene sequence: CDR1 MNHEY, CDR2 SMNVEV (reference sequence). The CDR3 loop spans 15 amino acids.